This TCR beta chain was observed in a study of regulatory and conventional T cells in RAG deficiency. This CDR3 contains 15 residues. From germline, CDR1 is SGHNT and CDR2 YYREEE (reference sequence). The germline V and J ends were trimmed by 1 base and 8 bases, with 18 bases remaining between them. Generated by immunoSEQ multiplex PCR, the TCRdb table keeps only in-frame clones and is missing some. The sample contains about 5,700 clones, approximately 90% of which appear only once. Sequenced sample: CD8+ T cells sorted from blood. This chain links TRBV5-4 with TRBJ1-2, with TRBD1 as a possible D gene (5 bases). The receptor was derived from a human donor with RAG deficiency presenting as severe combined immunodeficiency. CDR3 sequence reads: CASSLRGAPWNGYTF. The CDR3 DNA follows: TGTGCCAGCAGCTTGAGAGGGGCCCCATGGAACGGCTACACCTTC.